The clone carrying this TCR beta chain was seen repeatedly, ten times or more. The CDR3 consists of 13 residues. Germline CDR1 and CDR2: SGDLS and YYNGEE. The V gene lost 6 bases and the J gene lost 8 bases, with 17 bases spanning the gap. The data belong to a study of Graves' ophthalmopathy and Graves' hyperthyroidism. As the template, RNA transcripts were used to amplify TCR beta CDR3 regions. Following a first-round RT-PCR that used HTBI primers, a second-round multiplex PCR was carried out. TCRdb passed the multiplex PCR reads through MiXCR, listing each CDR3 protein once. Seen here are more than 1,000,000 distinct CDR3 sequences, about two fifths observed once, and the top ten hold 11%.

V is TRBV9 and J is TRBJ1-2; TRBD1 is a possible D gene (5 bases). Source material: peripheral blood or thyroid tissue (not recorded which). The sequence came from an adult man with Graves' hyperthyroidism. The CDR3 here is CASTFSRDGGYTF. CDR3 nucleotides: TGTGCCAGCACCTTTAGCAGGGACGGAGGCTACACCTTC.